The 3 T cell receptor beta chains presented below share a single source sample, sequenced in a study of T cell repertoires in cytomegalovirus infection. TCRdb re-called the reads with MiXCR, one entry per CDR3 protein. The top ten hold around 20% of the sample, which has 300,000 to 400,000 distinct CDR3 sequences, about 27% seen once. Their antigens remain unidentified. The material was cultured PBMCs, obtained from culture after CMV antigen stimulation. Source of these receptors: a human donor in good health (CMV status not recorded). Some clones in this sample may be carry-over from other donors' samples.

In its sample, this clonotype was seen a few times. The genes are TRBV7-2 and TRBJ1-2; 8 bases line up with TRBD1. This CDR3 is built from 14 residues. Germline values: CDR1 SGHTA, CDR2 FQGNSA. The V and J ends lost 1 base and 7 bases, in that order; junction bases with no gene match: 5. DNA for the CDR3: TGTGCCAGCAGCTTAGACCAGGGGGCAAGTGGCTACACCTTC. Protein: CASSLDQGASGYTF.

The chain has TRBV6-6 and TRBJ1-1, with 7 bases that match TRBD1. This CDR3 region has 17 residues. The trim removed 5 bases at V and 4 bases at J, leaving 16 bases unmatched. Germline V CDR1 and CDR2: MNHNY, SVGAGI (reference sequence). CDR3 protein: CASSPEGQPRSGTEAFF. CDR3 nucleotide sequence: TGTGCCAGCAGTCCTGAGGGACAGCCTAGGTCAGGCACTGAAGCTTTCTTT.

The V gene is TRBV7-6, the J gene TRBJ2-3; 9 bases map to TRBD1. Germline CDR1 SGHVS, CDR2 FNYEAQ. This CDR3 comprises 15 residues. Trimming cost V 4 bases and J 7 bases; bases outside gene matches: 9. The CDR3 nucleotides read TGTGCCAGCAGCTCATCCGGGACAGGGATAAATACGCAGTATTTT. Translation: CASSSSGTGINTQYF.